Below, 8 T cell receptor beta chains from the same sample are listed, as sequenced in a study of blood T cell repertoires in COVID-19. TCRdb's copy holds only in-frame clones and misses some; the assay was immunoSEQ multiplex PCR. This table has approximately 130,000 clones, about 86% appearing once. Material: peripheral blood. These receptors were obtained from a woman between 50 and 59 years old with acute or convalescent COVID-19.

Only one count was recorded for this clone. The chain carries TRBV7-9 and TRBJ1-2, with 7 bases fitting TRBD1. Trimming at V came to 5 bases and at J to 7 bases, leaving 10 bases not matched to a gene. The CDR3 consists of 14 residues. Germline V gives CDR1 SEHNR, CDR2 FQNEAQ (reference sequence). Here the CDR3 DNA reads TGTGCCAGCAGCCCACTAGAGACAGGGTCTGGCTACACCTTC. Translated, it gives CASSPLETGSGYTF.

This clone was observed a single time. The J gene is TRBJ2-2, the V gene TRBV9, with 7 positions matching TRBD2. The CDR3 is 19 residues long. The V gene's germline CDR1 is SGDLS and CDR2 YYNGEE. The J segment lost 0 bases and the V segment lost 4 bases, leaving 15 bases of the junction unmatched. As DNA, the CDR3 is TGTGCCAGCAGCAAGGGACTACCGACCAAGCGAGCGAACACCGGGGAGCTGTTTTTT. This gives the protein CASSKGLPTKRANTGELFF.

The rearrangement joins TRBV19 to TRBJ1-5; 10 bases align to TRBD1. With V trimmed by 8 bases and J by 5 bases, 12 bases remained unmatched. From germline, CDR1 is LNHDA and CDR2 SQIVND (reference sequence). The length of the CDR3 is 16 residues. DNA of the CDR3: TGTGCCAGTTTCGGCTCCGGGACAGGGGAAGATCAGCCCCAGCATTTT. Protein sequence: CASFGSGTGEDQPQHF.

The CDR3: CASSPDRIRNEKLFF. CDR3 nucleotide sequence: TGTGCCAGCAGCCCAGACAGGATAAGAAATGAAAAACTGTTTTTT. J is TRBJ1-4 and V is TRBV9; tentative D call: TRBD1 (6 bases). The germline V gene has CDR1 SGDLS and CDR2 YYNGEE. CDR3 length: 15 amino acids. V was pared by 4 bases and J by 5 bases, with 15 bases between.

The rearrangement joins TRBV7-2 to TRBJ1-2; D might be TRBD1 (6 bases). The germline V and J ends were trimmed by 0 bases and 5 bases, with 13 bases remaining between them. Germline assignment: CDR1 SGHTA and CDR2 FQGNSA. This CDR3 region has 15 residues. This CDR3 reads CASSLAAGDVYGYTF. The CDR3 region has the DNA TGTGCCAGCAGCTTAGCGGCAGGGGATGTGTATGGCTACACCTTC. Combining the CDR3 with reference TRBV7-2 and TRBJ1-2 gives the whole variable domain GAGVSQSPSNKVTEKGKDVELRCDPISGHTALYWYRQSLGQGLEFLIYFQGNSAPDKSGLPSDRFSAERTGGSVSTLTIQRTQQEDSAVYLCASSLAAGDVYGYTFGSGTRLTVV.

V usage is TRBV3-1 (or the pseudogene TRBV3-2) and J usage is TRBJ1-2; a possible D gene is TRBD1 (5 bases). Trimming cost V 4 bases and J 7 bases, with 10 bases left between them. This CDR3 contains 12 residues. Looked up from germline, CDR1 is LGHDT and CDR2 is YNNKEL (reference sequence). CDR3 region: CASSRGEAGYTF. CDR3 sequence (DNA): TGTGCCAGCAGCCGGGGGGAGGCTGGCTACACCTTC.

The rearrangement uses TRBV5-1 and TRBJ2-1; 10 nucleotides align to TRBD1. Trimming cost V 7 bases and J 4 bases; bases outside gene matches: 5. This CDR3 has 14 amino acids. The germline V gene encodes CDR1 SGHRS and CDR2 YFSETQ. The CDR3 DNA sequence: TGCGCCAGCGCTTCGGGACAGGGGTACAATGAGCAGTTCTTC. Its protein is CASASGQGYNEQFF.

This chain joins TRBV5-8 and TRBJ2-3, with TRBD2 matching over 7 bases. The CDR3 is made up of 15 amino acids. Trimming at V came to 4 bases and at J to 2 bases, leaving 7 bases not matched to a gene. Germline values: CDR1 SGHTS, CDR2 YDEGEE. CDR3 amino acids: CASSRRAGVTDTQYF. CDR3 DNA: TGTGCCAGCAGCCGACGGGCGGGGGTCACAGATACGCAGTATTTT.